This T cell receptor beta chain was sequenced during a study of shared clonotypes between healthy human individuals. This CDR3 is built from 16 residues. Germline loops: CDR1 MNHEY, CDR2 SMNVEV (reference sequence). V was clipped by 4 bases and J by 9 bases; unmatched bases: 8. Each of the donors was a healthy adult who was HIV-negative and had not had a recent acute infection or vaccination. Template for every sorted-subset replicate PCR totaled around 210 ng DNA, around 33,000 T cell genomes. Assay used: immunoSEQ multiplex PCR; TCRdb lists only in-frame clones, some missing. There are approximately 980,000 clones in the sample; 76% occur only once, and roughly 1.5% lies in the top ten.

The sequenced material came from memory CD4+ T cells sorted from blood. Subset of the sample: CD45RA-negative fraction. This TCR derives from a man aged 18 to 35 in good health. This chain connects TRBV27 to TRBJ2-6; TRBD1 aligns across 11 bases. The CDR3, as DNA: TGTGCCAGCAGTTATTCCGGGACAGGGGGATTCAACGTCCTGACTTTC. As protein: CASSYSGTGGFNVLTF.